This T cell receptor (beta chain) was recorded in a study of blood T cell repertoires in COVID-19. At the level of the study: Sites in the United States, Italy and Spain provided acute and convalescent COVID-19 samples. Sources were T cells, B-cell-depleted T cells, or PBMCs; the material itself was cDNA or gDNA.

Germline V CDR1 and CDR2: MNHEY, SVGEGT. The trim removed 5 bases at V and 2 bases at J, leaving 9 bases unmatched. The CDR3 has 17 residues. Source study methods: Counts of nucleated cells, estimated from reference gene primer amplification, were obtained. The repertoire was sequenced with immunoSEQ multiplex PCR; TCRdb's copy has only in-frame clones and lacks some. That table supplies the V and J calls and clone size; D and trimming were determined from the DNA. The table lists over 200,000 clones, more than 70% of them singletons, with around 0.98% in the top ten. The sequenced material came from peripheral blood. This TCR derives from a woman aged 40 to 49 who had recovered from COVID-19. The chain is built from TRBV6-2 or TRBV6-3 and TRBJ1-5, with 10 nucleotides matching TRBD1. The CDR3, as DNA: TGTGCCAGCAGTCCCCGGACAGGGGGGGTAGGCAATCAGCCCCAGCATTTT. Translation gives CASSPRTGGVGNQPQHF.